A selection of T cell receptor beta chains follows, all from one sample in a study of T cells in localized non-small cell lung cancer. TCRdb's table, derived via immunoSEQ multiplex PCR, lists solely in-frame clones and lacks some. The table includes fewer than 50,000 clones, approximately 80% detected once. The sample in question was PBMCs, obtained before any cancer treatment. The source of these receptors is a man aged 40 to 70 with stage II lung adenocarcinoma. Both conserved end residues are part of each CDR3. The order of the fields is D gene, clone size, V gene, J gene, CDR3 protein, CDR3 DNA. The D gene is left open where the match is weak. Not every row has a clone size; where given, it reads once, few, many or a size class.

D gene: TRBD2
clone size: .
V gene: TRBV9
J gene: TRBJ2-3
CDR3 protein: CASSPGLASSTDTQYF
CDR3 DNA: TGTGCCAGCAGCCCCGGACTAGCGTCTAGCACAGATACGCAGTATTTT

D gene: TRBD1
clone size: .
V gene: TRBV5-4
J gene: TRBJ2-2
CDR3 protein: CASSRGQGWLAGELFF
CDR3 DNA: TGTGCCAGCAGCAGGGGACAGGGTTGGTTGGCCGGGGAGCTGTTTTTT

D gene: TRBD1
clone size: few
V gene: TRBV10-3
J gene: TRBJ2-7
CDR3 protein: CAISESPGQGSYEQYF
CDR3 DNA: TGTGCCATCAGTGAGTCGCCGGGACAGGGCTCCTACGAGCAGTACTTC

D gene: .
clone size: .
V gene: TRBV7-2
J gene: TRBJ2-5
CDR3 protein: CASSLGGDRTWETQYF
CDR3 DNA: TGTGCCAGCAGCTTAGGTGGGGATCGGACGTGGGAGACCCAGTACTTC

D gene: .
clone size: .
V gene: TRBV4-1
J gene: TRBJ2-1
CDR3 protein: CASSQGMWGNGEQFF
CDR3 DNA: TGCGCCAGCAGCCAAGGTATGTGGGGGAACGGCGAGCAGTTCTTC

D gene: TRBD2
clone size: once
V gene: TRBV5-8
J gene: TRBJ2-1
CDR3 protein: CASSHGLAHSPYNEQFF
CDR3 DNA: TGTGCCAGCAGCCACGGACTAGCACATAGCCCCTACAATGAGCAGTTCTTC

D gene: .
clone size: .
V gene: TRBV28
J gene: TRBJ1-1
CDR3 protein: CASSPPGGNTEAFF
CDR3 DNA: TGTGCCAGCAGCCCACCCGGAGGGAACACTGAAGCTTTCTTT

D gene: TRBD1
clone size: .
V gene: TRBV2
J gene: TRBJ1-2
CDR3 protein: CASTGTGGFYGYTF
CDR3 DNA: TGTGCCAGCACCGGGACAGGGGGATTCTATGGCTACACCTTC

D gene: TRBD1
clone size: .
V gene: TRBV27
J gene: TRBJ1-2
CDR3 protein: CASSPNSGTGGKIVNYGYTF
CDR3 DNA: TGTGCCAGCAGTCCTAATTCCGGGACAGGGGGCAAAATCGTTAACTATGGCTACACCTTC

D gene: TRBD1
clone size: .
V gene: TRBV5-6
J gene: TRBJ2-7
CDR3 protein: CASSGPGQGGGEQYF
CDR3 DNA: TGTGCCAGCAGCGGCCCGGGACAGGGAGGGGGCGAGCAGTACTTC

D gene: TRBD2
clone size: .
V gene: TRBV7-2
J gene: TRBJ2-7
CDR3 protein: CASSSPPGLASWEQYF
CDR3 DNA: TGTGCCAGCAGCTCACCTCCGGGACTAGCGAGCTGGGAGCAGTACTTC

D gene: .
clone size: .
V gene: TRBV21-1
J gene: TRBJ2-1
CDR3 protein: CASSDGPSNEQFF
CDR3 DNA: TGTGCCAGCAGCGACGGACCGTCCAATGAGCAGTTCTTC

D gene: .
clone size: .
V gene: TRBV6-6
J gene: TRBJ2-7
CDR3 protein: CASSYSRPYEQYF
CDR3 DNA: TGTGCCAGCAGTTACTCGAGGCCCTACGAGCAGTACTTC

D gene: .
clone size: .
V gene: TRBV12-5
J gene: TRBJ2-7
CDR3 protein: CASGAPKWASYEQYF
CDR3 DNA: TGTGCTAGTGGTGCGCCCAAATGGGCCTCCTACGAGCAGTACTTC

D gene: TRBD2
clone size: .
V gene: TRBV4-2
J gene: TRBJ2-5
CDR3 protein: CASSRDGSSGGRETQYF
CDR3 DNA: TGTGCCAGCAGCCGGGACGGTTCGAGCGGGGGGCGGGAGACCCAGTACTTC

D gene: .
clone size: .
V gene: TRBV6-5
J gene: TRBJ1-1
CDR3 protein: CASSLGGGIVTEAFF
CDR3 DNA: TGTGCCAGCAGTTTGGGGGGCGGTATTGTGACTGAAGCTTTCTTT

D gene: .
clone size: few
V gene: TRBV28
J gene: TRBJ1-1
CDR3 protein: CASKGWRQNTEAFF
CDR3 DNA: TGTGCCAGCAAGGGTTGGCGGCAGAACACTGAAGCTTTCTTT

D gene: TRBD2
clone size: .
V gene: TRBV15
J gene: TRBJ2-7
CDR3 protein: CATSYTTGTSMEQYF
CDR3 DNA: TGTGCCACCAGCTATACCACCGGGACTAGCATGGAGCAGTACTTC

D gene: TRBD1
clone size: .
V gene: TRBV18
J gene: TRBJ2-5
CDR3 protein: CASSPRDREGQYF
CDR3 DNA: TGTGCCAGCTCACCTCGGGACAGGGAAGGCCAGTACTTC

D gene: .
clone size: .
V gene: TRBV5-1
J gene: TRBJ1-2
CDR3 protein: CASRRDLGYTF
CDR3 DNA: TGCGCCAGCAGACGAGATCTTGGCTACACCTTC

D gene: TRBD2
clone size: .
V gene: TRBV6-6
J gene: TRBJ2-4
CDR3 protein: CASRRGGQDKNIQYF
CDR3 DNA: TGTGCCAGCAGGCGGGGGGGGCAGGACAAAAACATTCAGTACTTC

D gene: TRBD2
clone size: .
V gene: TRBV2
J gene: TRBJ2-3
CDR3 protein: CASSRTSGTDTQYF
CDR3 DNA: TGTGCCAGCAGTAGGACTAGCGGCACAGATACGCAGTATTTT

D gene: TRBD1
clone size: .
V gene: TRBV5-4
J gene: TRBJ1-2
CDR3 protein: CASSMTGDVGYTF
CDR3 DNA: TGTGCCAGCAGCATGACAGGGGATGTTGGCTACACCTTC

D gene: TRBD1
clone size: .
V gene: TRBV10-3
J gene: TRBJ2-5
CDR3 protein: CAIRDREETQYF
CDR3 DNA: TGTGCCATCAGGGACAGGGAAGAGACCCAGTACTTC

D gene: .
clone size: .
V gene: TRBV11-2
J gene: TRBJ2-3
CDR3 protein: CASSLGSGTDTQYF
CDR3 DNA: TGTGCCAGCAGCTTAGGAAGCGGCACAGATACGCAGTATTTT

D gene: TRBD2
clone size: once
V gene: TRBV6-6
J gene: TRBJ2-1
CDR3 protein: CASSYSGGRVEQFF
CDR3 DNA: TGTGCCAGCAGTTACTCGGGCGGGAGAGTTGAGCAGTTCTTC

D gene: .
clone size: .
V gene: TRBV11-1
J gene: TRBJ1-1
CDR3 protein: CASSDLVGNTEAFF
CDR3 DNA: TGTGCCAGCAGCGACTTAGTAGGGAACACTGAAGCTTTCTTT

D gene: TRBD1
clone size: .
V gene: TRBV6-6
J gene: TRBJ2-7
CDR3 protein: CASSSSGTGSYEQYF
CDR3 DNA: TGTGCCAGCAGTTCGTCCGGGACAGGATCCTACGAGCAGTACTTC

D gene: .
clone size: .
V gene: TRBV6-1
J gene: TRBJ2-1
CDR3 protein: CASSEAGFNNEQFF
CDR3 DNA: TGTGCCAGCAGTGAGGCGGGGTTTAACAATGAGCAGTTCTTC

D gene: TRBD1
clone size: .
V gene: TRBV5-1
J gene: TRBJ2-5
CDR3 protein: CASSSRDRVRQETQYF
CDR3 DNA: TGCGCCAGCAGCTCCCGGGACAGGGTGCGGCAAGAGACCCAGTACTTC

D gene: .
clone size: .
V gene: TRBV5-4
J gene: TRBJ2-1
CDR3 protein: CASSLIGSGEQFF
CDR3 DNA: TGTGCCAGCAGCTTGATAGGCTCGGGGGAGCAGTTCTTC

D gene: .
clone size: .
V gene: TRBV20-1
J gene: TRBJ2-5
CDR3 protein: CSANNQETQYF
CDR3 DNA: TGCAGTGCTAACAACCAAGAGACCCAGTACTTC

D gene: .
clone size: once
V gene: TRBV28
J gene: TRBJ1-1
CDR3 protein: CASSPAGPPRDTEAFF
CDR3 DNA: TGTGCCAGCAGTCCGGCAGGCCCCCCACGGGACACTGAAGCTTTCTTT

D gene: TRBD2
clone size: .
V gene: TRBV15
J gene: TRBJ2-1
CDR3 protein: CATSSRSLAGENNEQFF
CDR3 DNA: TGTGCCACCAGCAGTCGCTCTCTAGCGGGGGAGAACAATGAGCAGTTCTTC

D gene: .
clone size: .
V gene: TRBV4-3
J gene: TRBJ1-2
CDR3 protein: CASSQDFSSNYGYTF
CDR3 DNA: TGCGCCAGCAGCCAAGATTTCAGTTCTAACTATGGCTACACCTTC

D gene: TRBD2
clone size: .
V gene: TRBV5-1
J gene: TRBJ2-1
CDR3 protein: CASSLGPSSGRSNEQFF
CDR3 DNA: TGCGCCAGCAGCTTGGGCCCCTCTAGCGGGAGGTCCAATGAGCAGTTCTTC

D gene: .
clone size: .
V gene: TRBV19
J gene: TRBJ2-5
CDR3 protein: CASSEGGGVETQYF
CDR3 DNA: TGTGCCAGTAGCGAGGGGGGGGGCGTTGAGACCCAGTACTTC

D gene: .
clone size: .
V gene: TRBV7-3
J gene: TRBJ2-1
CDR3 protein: CASSSSSSSYNEQFF
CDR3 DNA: TGTGCCAGCAGCTCTTCCTCAAGCTCCTACAATGAGCAGTTCTTC

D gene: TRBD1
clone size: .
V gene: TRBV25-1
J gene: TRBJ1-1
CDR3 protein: CASSELNRGTEAFF
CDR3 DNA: TGTGCCAGCAGTGAACTAAACAGGGGCACTGAAGCTTTCTTT

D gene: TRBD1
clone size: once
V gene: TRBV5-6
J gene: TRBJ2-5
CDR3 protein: CASSPGPGDRGPETQYF
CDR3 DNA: TGTGCCAGCAGCCCGGGACCCGGTGACAGGGGGCCGGAGACCCAGTACTTC

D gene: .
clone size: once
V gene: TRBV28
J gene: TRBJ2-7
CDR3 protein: CASSRMYYEQYF
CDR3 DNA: TGTGCCAGCAGTAGAATGTACTACGAGCAGTACTTC

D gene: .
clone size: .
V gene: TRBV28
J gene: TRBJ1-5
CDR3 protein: CASSPAAGLPPQHF
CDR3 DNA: TGTGCCAGCAGTCCCGCGGCAGGGTTGCCGCCCCAGCATTTT

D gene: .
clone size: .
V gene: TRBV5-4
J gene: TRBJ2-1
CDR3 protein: CASSGGGAYNEQFF
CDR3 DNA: TGTGCCAGCAGCGGAGGGGGGGCCTACAATGAGCAGTTCTTC

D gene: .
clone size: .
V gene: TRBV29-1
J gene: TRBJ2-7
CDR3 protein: CSVYEGPGREQYF
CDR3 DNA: TGCAGCGTTTATGAAGGGCCTGGACGCGAGCAGTACTTC

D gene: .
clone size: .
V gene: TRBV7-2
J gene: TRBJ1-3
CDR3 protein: CASSSDGSGNTIYF
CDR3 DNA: TGTGCCAGCAGCTCCGACGGCTCTGGAAACACCATATATTTT

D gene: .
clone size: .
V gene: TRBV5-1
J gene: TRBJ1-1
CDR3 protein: CASSLDTNTEAFF
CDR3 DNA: TGCGCCAGCAGCTTAGACACGAACACTGAAGCTTTCTTT

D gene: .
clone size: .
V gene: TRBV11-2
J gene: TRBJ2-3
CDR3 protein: CASSSWGGTDTQYF
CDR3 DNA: TGTGCCAGCAGCTCATGGGGGGGCACAGATACGCAGTATTTT

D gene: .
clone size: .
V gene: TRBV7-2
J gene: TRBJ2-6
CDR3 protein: CASSGRLSGANVLTF
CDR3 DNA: TGTGCCAGCAGCGGCAGGTTGTCTGGGGCCAACGTCCTGACTTTC

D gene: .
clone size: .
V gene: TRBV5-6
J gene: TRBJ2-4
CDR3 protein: CASSIRQIAKNIQYF
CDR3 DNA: TGTGCCAGCAGCATTAGACAGATAGCCAAAAACATTCAGTACTTC

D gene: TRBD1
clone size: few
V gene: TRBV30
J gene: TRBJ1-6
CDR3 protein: CAWSVGTDNSPLHF
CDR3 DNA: TGTGCCTGGAGTGTGGGGACAGATAATTCACCCCTCCACTTT